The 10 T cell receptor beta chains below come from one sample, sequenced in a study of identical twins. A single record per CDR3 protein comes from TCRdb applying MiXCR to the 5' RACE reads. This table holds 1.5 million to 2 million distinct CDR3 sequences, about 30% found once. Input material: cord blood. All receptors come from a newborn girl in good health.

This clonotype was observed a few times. This CDR3 reads CASSFGVTLYNEQFF. In DNA, the CDR3 is TGTGCCAGCAGTTTTGGGGTTACACTTTACAATGAGCAGTTCTTC. The chain is built from TRBV6-6 and TRBJ2-1; D call uncertain. Germline CDR1 MNHNY, CDR2 SVGAGI (reference sequence). The V end lost 4 bases, the J end lost 4 bases, and 14 bases lay between the germline ends. CDR3 size: 15 residues.

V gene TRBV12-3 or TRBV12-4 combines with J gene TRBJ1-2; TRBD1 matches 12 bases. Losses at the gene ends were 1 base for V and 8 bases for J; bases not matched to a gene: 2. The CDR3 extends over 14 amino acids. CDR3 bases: TGTGCCAGCAGTTTAGGAGGGACAGGGGGCGGCTACACCTTC. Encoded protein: CASSLGGTGGGYTF.

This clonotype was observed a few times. Here the CDR3 reads CASSSPILDREGNYGYTF. The CDR3 DNA follows: TGTGCCAGCAGTTCCCCAATCCTAGACAGGGAGGGTAACTATGGCTACACCTTC. This chain connects TRBV28 to TRBJ1-2, with 7 bases aligning to TRBD1. This CDR3 region has 18 residues. V shed 4 bases and J 1 base; nucleotides not matched to a gene: 15. The germline CDR1 and CDR2 sequences are MDHEN and SYDVKM.

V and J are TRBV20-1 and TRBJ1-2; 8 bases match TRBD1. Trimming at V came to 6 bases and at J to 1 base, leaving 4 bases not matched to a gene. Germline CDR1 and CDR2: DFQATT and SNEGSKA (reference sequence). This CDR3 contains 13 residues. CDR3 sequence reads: CSAPGGLNYGYTF. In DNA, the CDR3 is TGCAGTGCCCCAGGGGGCCTTAACTATGGCTACACCTTC.

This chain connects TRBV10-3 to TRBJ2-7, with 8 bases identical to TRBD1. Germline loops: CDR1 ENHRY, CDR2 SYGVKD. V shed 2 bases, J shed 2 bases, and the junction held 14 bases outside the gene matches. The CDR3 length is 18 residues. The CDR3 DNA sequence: TGTGCCATCAGTGAGATAGGACAGGGAAATAGGGGGACCTACGAGCAGTACTTC. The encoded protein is CAISEIGQGNRGTYEQYF.

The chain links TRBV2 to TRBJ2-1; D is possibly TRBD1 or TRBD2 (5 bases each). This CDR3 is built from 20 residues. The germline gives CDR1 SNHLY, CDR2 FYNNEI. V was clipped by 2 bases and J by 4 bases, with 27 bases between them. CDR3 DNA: TGTGCCAGCAGTGAAATTCAAGGGACGGCCAGAATAAGGGGATACAATGAGCAGTTCTTC. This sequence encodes CASSEIQGTARIRGYNEQFF.

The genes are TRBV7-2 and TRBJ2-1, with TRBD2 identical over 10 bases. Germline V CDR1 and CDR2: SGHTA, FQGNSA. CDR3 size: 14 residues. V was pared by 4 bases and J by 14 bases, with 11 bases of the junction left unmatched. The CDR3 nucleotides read TGTGCCAGCAGCTATGAGTGGGTAGCGGGAGGAGAGTTCTTC. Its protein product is CASSYEWVAGGEFF.

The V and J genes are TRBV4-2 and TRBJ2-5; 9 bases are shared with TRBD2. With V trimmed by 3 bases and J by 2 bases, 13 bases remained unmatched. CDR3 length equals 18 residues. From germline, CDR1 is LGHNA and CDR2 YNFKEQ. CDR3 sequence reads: CASSHQRVLAGLQETQYF. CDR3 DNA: TGTGCCAGCAGCCACCAAAGAGTGCTAGCGGGGTTACAAGAGACCCAGTACTTC.

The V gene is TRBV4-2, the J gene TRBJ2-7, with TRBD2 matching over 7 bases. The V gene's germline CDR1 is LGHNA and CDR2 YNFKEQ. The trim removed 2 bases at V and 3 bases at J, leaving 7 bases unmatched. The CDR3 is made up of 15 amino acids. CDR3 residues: CASSQPGLRFYEQYF. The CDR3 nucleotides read TGTGCCAGCAGCCAACCGGGACTACGGTTCTACGAGCAGTACTTC.

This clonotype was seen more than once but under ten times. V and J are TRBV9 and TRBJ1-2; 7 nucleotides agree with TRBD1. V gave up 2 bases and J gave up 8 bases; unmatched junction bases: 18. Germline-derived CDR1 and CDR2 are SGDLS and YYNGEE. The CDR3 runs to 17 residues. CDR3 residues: CASSVWDSPPMARGYTF. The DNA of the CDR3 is TGTGCCAGCAGCGTTTGGGACAGCCCGCCTATGGCTAGAGGCTACACCTTC. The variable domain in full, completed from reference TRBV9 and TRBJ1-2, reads DSGVTQTPKHLITATGQRVTLRCSPRSGDLSVYWYQQSLDQGLQFLIQYYNGEERAKGNILERFSAQQFPDLHSELNLSSLELGDSALYFCASSVWDSPPMARGYTFGSGTRLTVV.